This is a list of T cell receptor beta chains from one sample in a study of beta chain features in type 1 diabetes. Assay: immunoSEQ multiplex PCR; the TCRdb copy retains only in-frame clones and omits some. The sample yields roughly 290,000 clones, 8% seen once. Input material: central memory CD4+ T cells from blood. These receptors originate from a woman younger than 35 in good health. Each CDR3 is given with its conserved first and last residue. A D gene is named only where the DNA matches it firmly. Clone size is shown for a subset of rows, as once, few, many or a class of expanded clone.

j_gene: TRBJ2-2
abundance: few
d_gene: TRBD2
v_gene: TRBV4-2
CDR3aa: CASSQVLAGGPVTGELFF
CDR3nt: TGTGCCAGCAGCCAAGTACTAGCGGGGGGGCCGGTCACCGGGGAGCTGTTTTTT

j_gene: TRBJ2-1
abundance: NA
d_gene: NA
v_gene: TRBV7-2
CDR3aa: CASSLRRAHEQFF
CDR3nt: TGTGCCAGCAGCTTGCGGAGGGCCCATGAGCAGTTCTTC

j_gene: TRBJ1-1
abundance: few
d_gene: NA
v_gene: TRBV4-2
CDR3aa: CASRDSGGANTEAFF
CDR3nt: TGTGCCAGCAGGGACAGTGGGGGAGCGAACACTGAAGCTTTCTTT

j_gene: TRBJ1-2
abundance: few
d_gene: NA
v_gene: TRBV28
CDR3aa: CASSLIKGRGYTF
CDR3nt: TGTGCCAGCAGTTTAATTAAGGGAAGGGGCTACACCTTC

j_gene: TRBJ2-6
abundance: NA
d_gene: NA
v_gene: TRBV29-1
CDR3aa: CSVLGGAGANVLTF
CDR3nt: TGCAGCGTGCTAGGGGGGGCCGGGGCCAACGTCCTGACTTTC

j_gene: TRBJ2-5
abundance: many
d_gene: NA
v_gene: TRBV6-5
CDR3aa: CASSRGYGETQYF
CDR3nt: TGTGCCAGCAGTAGGGGCTATGGGGAGACCCAGTACTTC

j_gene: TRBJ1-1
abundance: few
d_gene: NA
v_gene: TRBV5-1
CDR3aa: CASSYSGLMNTEAFF
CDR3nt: TGCGCCAGCAGCTATTCCGGTCTCATGAACACTGAAGCTTTCTTT

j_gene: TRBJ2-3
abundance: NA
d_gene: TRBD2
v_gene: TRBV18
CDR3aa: CASSPASGGADTQYF
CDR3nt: TGTGCCAGCTCACCCGCTAGCGGGGGCGCAGATACGCAGTATTTT

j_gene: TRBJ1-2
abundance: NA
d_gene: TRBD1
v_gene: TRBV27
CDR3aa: CASSATNRGRGYTF
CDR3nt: TGTGCCAGCAGTGCAACGAACAGGGGGCGAGGCTACACCTTC

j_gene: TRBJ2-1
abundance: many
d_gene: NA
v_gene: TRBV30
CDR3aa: CALGYNEQFF
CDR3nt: TGTGCCCTCGGGTACAATGAGCAGTTCTTC

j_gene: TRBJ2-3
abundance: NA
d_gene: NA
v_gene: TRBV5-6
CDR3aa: CASSFLGEGNTDTQYF
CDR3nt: TGTGCCAGCAGCTTTTTGGGGGAAGGGAACACAGATACGCAGTATTTT

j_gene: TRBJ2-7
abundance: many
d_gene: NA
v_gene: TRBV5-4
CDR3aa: CASSKAPQGHEQYF
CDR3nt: TGTGCCAGCAGCAAGGCCCCACAGGGTCACGAGCAGTACTTC

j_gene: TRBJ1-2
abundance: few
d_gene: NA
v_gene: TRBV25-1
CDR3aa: CASSELKDYYGYTF
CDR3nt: TGTGCCAGCAGTGAATTAAAGGATTACTATGGCTACACCTTC

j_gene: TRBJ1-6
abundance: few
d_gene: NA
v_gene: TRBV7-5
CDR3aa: CVRSPPKSPLHF
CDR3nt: TGTGTCAGAAGCCCCCCGAAGTCACCCCTCCACTTT

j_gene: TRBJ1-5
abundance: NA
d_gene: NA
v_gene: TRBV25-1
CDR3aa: CASSEGSALSNQPQHF
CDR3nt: TGTGCCAGCAGTGAGGGCAGCGCGCTTAGCAATCAGCCCCAGCATTTT

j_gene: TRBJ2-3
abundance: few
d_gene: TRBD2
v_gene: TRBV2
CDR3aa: CASSDPGLATDTQYF
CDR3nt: TGTGCCAGCAGTGACCCGGGACTAGCAACAGATACGCAGTATTTT